The 20 T cell receptor beta chains reported below all come from one sample, sequenced in a study of blood T cell repertoires in COVID-19. Method: immunoSEQ multiplex PCR; TCRdb's copy keeps in-frame clones and lacks some. There are approximately 260,000 clones in the sample; around 83% occur only once, and 3.6% lies in the top ten. The material sequenced was peripheral blood. The receptors stem from a young man with active or convalescent COVID-19.

This clone appeared a single time. This chain connects TRBV9 to TRBJ2-4; 7 nucleotides match TRBD2. V shed 3 bases, J shed 9 bases, and the junction held 12 bases outside the gene matches. Germline CDR1 and CDR2: SGDLS and YYNGEE. The CDR3 loop spans 15 amino acids. The CDR3: CASSASGGRYVIQYF. The CDR3 bases are TGTGCCAGCAGCGCGAGCGGCGGGAGATATGTCATTCAGTACTTC.

The chain links TRBV6-5 to TRBJ2-1, with 8 nucleotides matching TRBD1. Germline V CDR1 and CDR2: MNHEY, SVGAGI. CDR3 size: 15 residues. The J segment lost 3 bases and the V segment lost 2 bases, leaving 3 bases of the junction unmatched. DNA of the CDR3: TGTGCCAGCAGTTACACAGGGGGAGGCTACAATGAGCAGTTCTTC. Amino acids: CASSYTGGGYNEQFF.

The genes are TRBV12-3 or TRBV12-4 and TRBJ1-3; no clear D gene. V was shortened by 6 bases and J by 0 bases, with 6 bases between the two germline ends. The CDR3 sequence is 13 residues long. This chain's CDR3 is CASSSYSGNTIYF. The DNA for the CDR3 is TGTGCCAGCAGCTCTTACTCTGGAAACACCATATATTTT.

This chain joins TRBV5-3 and TRBJ2-1, with D maybe TRBD2 (5 bases). TRBV5-3 is an ORF, and what it does is uncertain. The CDR3 sequence is 16 residues long. Trimming cost V 4 bases and J 5 bases, with 19 bases left between them. The CDR3 protein is CARSEEEGMGDNEQFF. DNA of the CDR3: TGTGCCAGAAGCGAGGAAGAAGGCATGGGAGACAATGAGCAGTTCTTC.

The V gene is TRBV24-1, the J gene TRBJ2-5; D is possibly TRBD2 (6 bases). Between the trimmed V and J ends, which lost 4 bases and 4 bases, there was a span of 15 bases. Germline loops: CDR1 KGHDR, CDR2 SFDVKD. The CDR3 sequence is 15 residues long. As DNA, the CDR3 is TGTGCCACCAGTGACGTTACCGGGAGCCTAGAGACCCAGTACTTC. Translating gives CATSDVTGSLETQYF.

This sequence joins TRBV5-8 and TRBJ2-7; D perhaps matches TRBD1 (5 bases). Trimming pared 7 bases from V and 3 bases from J, leaving 5 bases between. Germline V CDR1 and CDR2: SGHTS, YDEGEE. The CDR3 is made up of 10 amino acids. The CDR3 reads CASGHYEQYF. The CDR3, as DNA: TGTGCCAGCGGACACTACGAGCAGTACTTC.

The chain has TRBV9 and TRBJ2-7, with TRBD2 identical over 9 bases. The CDR3 spans 16 residues. Trimming removed 3 bases from V and 5 bases from J; junction bases left unmatched: 12. Per the germline V gene, CDR1 is SGDLS and CDR2 is YYNGEE. The CDR3 DNA sequence: TGTGCCAGCAGCGCCTCAGCGGGGGGCCCTATGAACGAGCAGTACTTC. This encodes CASSASAGGPMNEQYF.

The rearrangement links TRBV2 to TRBJ2-3; TRBD2 matches at 11 bases. Germline lookup yields CDR1 SNHLY and CDR2 FYNNEI. CDR3 length: 15 residues. The ends lost 5 bases at V and 2 bases at J; junction bases unmatched: 3. DNA for the CDR3: TGTGCCAGCAGTCCGACTAGCGGGAACACAGATACGCAGTATTTT. This codes for CASSPTSGNTDTQYF.

The chain couples TRBV2 to TRBJ1-5; a possible D gene is TRBD1 (6 bases). V lost 6 bases and J 3 bases, leaving 15 bases between the germline ends. CDR1 and CDR2 (germline): SNHLY, FYNNEI. The length of the CDR3 is 15 residues. The CDR3 DNA sequence: TGTGCCAGCAGATCGGACAGCTACTCCAATCAGCCCCAGCATTTT. Translated: CASRSDSYSNQPQHF.

V and J are TRBV6-1 and TRBJ2-6, with D perhaps matching TRBD2 (5 bases). This CDR3 is built from 17 residues. V was shortened by 2 bases and J by 1 base, with 12 bases between the two germline ends. The V gene's germline CDR1 is MNHNS and CDR2 SASEGT. CDR3 loop: CASSETLGLSGANVLTF. DNA of the CDR3: TGTGCCAGCAGTGAAACGCTCGGACTGTCTGGGGCCAACGTCCTGACTTTC.

The CDR3 reads CASSAYSGTFTDTQYF. DNA for the CDR3: TGTGCCAGCAGTGCATATAGCGGGACCTTCACAGATACGCAGTATTTT. This rearrangement joins TRBV6-6 to TRBJ2-3; TRBD2 aligns across 8 bases. Germline trimming cut 5 bases from V and 2 bases from J; bases unmatched to any gene: 9. CDR1 and CDR2 from the germline V gene are MNHNY and SVGAGI (reference sequence). CDR3 size: 16 residues.

This clone came up a few times. This chain joins TRBV6-5 and TRBJ1-1, with D tentatively TRBD1 (6 bases). Germline loops: CDR1 MNHEY, CDR2 SVGAGI. V lost 4 bases to trimming and J lost 0 bases, with 12 bases between them. This CDR3 has 15 residues. The CDR3 region is CASSSVRDMNTEAFF. The CDR3, as DNA: TGTGCCAGCAGTTCAGTCAGGGACATGAACACTGAAGCTTTCTTT.

The chain carries TRBV7-2 and TRBJ1-2, with 7 bases matching TRBD1. Germline values: CDR1 SGHTA, CDR2 FQGNSA. The CDR3 loop spans 12 amino acids. Losses at the gene ends were 0 bases for V and 11 bases for J; bases not matched to a gene: 3. The CDR3 sequence is CASSLAAGGYTF. In DNA form, the CDR3 reads TGTGCCAGCAGCTTAGCGGCAGGGGGGTACACCTTC.

This chain uses TRBV24-1 with TRBJ2-6; 8 bases are a match to TRBD1. The CDR3 contains 16 residues. V lost 4 bases to trimming and J lost 4 bases; unmatched junction nucleotides: 5. The V gene's germline CDR1 is KGHDR and CDR2 SFDVKD. As DNA, the CDR3 is TGTGCCACCAGTGAACGGACAGGGATAGGGGCCAACGTCCTGACTTTC. It specifies CATSERTGIGANVLTF.

About this clone itself: The sample contains more than one DNA sequence encoding this CDR3. The chain is built from TRBV4-2 and TRBJ2-1; TRBD2 is a possible D gene (6 bases). The germline gives CDR1 LGHNA, CDR2 YNFKEQ. V dropped 0 bases and J dropped 7 bases, with 13 bases sitting between them. The CDR3 runs 15 residues. The CDR3 region is CASSQDNKGGNEQFF. CDR3 nucleotide sequence: TGTGCCAGCAGCCAAGATAATAAAGGAGGGAATGAGCAGTTCTTC.

The rearrangement links TRBV24-1 to TRBJ2-1; D is possibly TRBD2 (6 bases). The CDR3 is 16 amino acids. CDR1 KGHDR and CDR2 SFDVKD come from the germline V gene. Between the trimmed V and J ends, which lost 2 bases and 6 bases, there was a span of 16 bases. Here the CDR3 DNA reads TGTGCCACCAGTGATTCTCTTGGGACTGGAGTCAATGAGCAGTTCTTC. Protein product: CATSDSLGTGVNEQFF.

The chain is built from TRBV18 and TRBJ2-5, with D possibly matching TRBD1 (5 bases). Trimming shortened V by 11 bases and J by 3 bases, and 16 bases separated the two germline ends. Per the germline V gene, CDR1 is KGHSH and CDR2 is LQKENI. The CDR3 length is 13 residues. Here the CDR3 reads CAGAYFQEETQYF. The CDR3 DNA is TGTGCCGGGGCCTACTTCCAAGAAGAGACCCAGTACTTC.

This chain uses TRBV24-1 with TRBJ2-7; no reliable D call. There are 14 residues in the CDR3. The germline V gene encodes CDR1 KGHDR and CDR2 SFDVKD. The V end lost 1 base, the J end lost 6 bases, and 12 bases lay between the germline ends. The CDR3 loop reads CATSDFKALLEQYF. The CDR3 DNA is TGTGCCACCAGTGATTTTAAAGCCCTACTCGAGCAGTACTTC.

The V gene is TRBV18, the J gene TRBJ2-7, with 8 bases matching TRBD2. CDR1 is KGHSH, CDR2 LQKENI, per germline. V shed 4 bases and J 3 bases; nucleotides not matched to a gene: 8. The CDR3 totals 15 residues. The CDR3 is CASSRPGTSGYEQYF. DNA of the CDR3: TGTGCCAGCTCACGTCCCGGGACTAGTGGCTACGAGCAGTACTTC.

This sequence joins TRBV12-3 or TRBV12-4 and TRBJ2-2; possibly TRBD1 for D (5 bases). With 5 bases removed from V and 5 bases from J, the gap between germline ends came to 9 bases. The CDR3 loop spans 13 amino acids. For the CDR3, the DNA is TGTGCCAGCAGTACCCGGACAACCGGGGAGCTGTTTTTT. Translating it yields CASSTRTTGELFF.